A selection of T cell receptor beta chains follows, all from one sample in a study of T cells in tumors after PD-1 blockade. TCRdb's table, derived via immunoSEQ multiplex PCR, lists solely in-frame clones and lacks some. The sample contains 45,000 to 50,000 clones, around 85% of which appear only once. This sample comprised PBMCs, obtained before anti-PD-1 therapy. Receptors originate from a human donor with advanced basal cell or squamous cell carcinoma (not recorded which). Each CDR3 is given with its conserved first and last residue. The D gene is left open where the match is weak. A clone size is listed for some rows: how often the clone was seen (once, few, many), or a class if it is expanded.

clone size,CDR3 length,D gene,J gene,V gene,CDR3 DNA,CDR3 protein
NA,18,NA,TRBJ2-7,TRBV21-1,TGTGCCAGCAGCGGGCCACTAAGACAGGGATCGTACTCCTACGAGCAGTACTTC,CASSGPLRQGSYSYEQYF
NA,14,NA,TRBJ1-4,TRBV28,TGTGCCAGCAGTCTGCTCGGAGGAAATGAAAAACTGTTTTTT,CASSLLGGNEKLFF
NA,16,TRBD1,TRBJ2-5,TRBV5-6,TGTGCCAGCAGCTTGGATGTTAACAGGGGTGTAGGGACCCAGTACTTC,CASSLDVNRGVGTQYF
NA,18,TRBD1,TRBJ1-4,TRBV27,TGTGCCAGCCTTCCGCCGCGGACAGGCCGGGAAACTAATGAAAAACTGTTTTTT,CASLPPRTGRETNEKLFF
NA,15,NA,TRBJ2-1,TRBV5-1,TGCGCCAGCAGCTTGAACGTAAGCCCGAACAATGAGCAGTTCTTC,CASSLNVSPNNEQFF
NA,14,NA,TRBJ2-3,TRBV2,TGTGCCAGCAGTGAATCGTGGGGTAGGGATACGCAGTATTTT,CASSESWGRDTQYF
NA,12,NA,TRBJ2-7,TRBV3-1/TRBV3-2,TGTGCCAGCAGCCAAGCTGCCTACGAGCAGTACTTC,CASSQAAYEQYF
NA,16,NA,TRBJ1-6,TRBV28,TGTGCCAGCAGTAGGGGTGTGGGGGCTTCAAATTCACCCCTCCACTTT,CASSRGVGASNSPLHF
NA,12,NA,TRBJ2-1,TRBV3-1/TRBV3-2,TGTGCCAGCAGCCAAGAGTACAATGAGCAGTTCTTC,CASSQEYNEQFF
NA,13,NA,TRBJ2-5,TRBV10-3,TGTGCCATCAGTGAGTCGACCTCGGGGCCCCAGTACTTC,CAISESTSGPQYF
NA,14,NA,TRBJ2-2,TRBV18,TGTGCCAGCTTACGGGCGGGAAACACCGGGGAGCTGTTTTTT,CASLRAGNTGELFF
NA,16,TRBD2,TRBJ2-3,TRBV7-9,TGTGCCAGCAGCTTAGCGTGGGGGGGGACCACAGATACGCAGTATTTT,CASSLAWGGTTDTQYF
NA,14,TRBD1,TRBJ1-6,TRBV2,TGTGCCAGCAGTTCCCAGGGGGAGAATTCACCCCTCCACTTT,CASSSQGENSPLHF
NA,17,NA,TRBJ2-3,TRBV6-4,TGTGCCAGCTTGTCACCGGGTCTCAGGAAGCGAACCGATACGCAGTATTTT,CASLSPGLRKRTDTQYF
once,15,NA,TRBJ1-2,TRBV1,TGCACCAGCAGCCAAGATCGGATATCCCTCTTCGGCTACACCTTC,CTSSQDRISLFGYTF
few,13,NA,TRBJ1-1,TRBV6-4,TGTGCCAGCAGTGACTCTATAGGGACTGAAGCTTTCTTT,CASSDSIGTEAFF
NA,16,NA,TRBJ1-2,TRBV3-1/TRBV3-2,TGTGCCAGCAGCCATGCTAGTGTTCGTAGTGATTATGGCTACACCTTC,CASSHASVRSDYGYTF
NA,17,TRBD1,TRBJ1-1,TRBV5-8,TGTGCCAGCAGCTTACCCGACAGGGTCTCGGTGAACACTGAAGCTTTCTTT,CASSLPDRVSVNTEAFF
few,16,TRBD1,TRBJ2-7,TRBV6-5,TGTGCCAGCAGTTACTCGTCCGGGACAGTTTATTACGAGCAGTACTTC,CASSYSSGTVYYEQYF
NA,14,TRBD1,TRBJ1-3,TRBV14,TGTGCCAGCAGCAGACAGGGAGGAGGAAACACCATATATTTT,CASSRQGGGNTIYF
NA,11,NA,TRBJ1-2,TRBV12-3/TRBV12-4,TGTGCCACCACCCCCCCTGATGGCTACACCTTC,CATTPPDGYTF
medium-sized,17,NA,TRBJ1-3,TRBV28,TGTGCCAGCACCCCTTTCGGGGAGTACTACTCTGGAAACACCATATATTTT,CASTPFGEYYSGNTIYF
NA,16,TRBD1,TRBJ2-5,TRBV19,TGTGCCAGTAGTATCAGGGACAGGGAGAAAGTAGAGACCCAGTACTTC,CASSIRDREKVETQYF
NA,14,NA,TRBJ2-7,TRBV4-1,TGCGCCAGCAGCCAAGTGGACCGTTCCTACGAGCAGTACTTC,CASSQVDRSYEQYF
NA,15,NA,TRBJ1-5,TRBV28,TGTGCCAGCAGTCCCAACAGGTTAGGGAATCAGCCCCAGCATTTT,CASSPNRLGNQPQHF
NA,11,NA,TRBJ1-1,TRBV18,TGTGCCAGCGAACAGGGCCCTGAAGCTTTCTTT,CASEQGPEAFF
NA,15,TRBD2,TRBJ2-5,TRBV5-6,TGTGCCAGCAGCTTGTTGACTAGCGGCCAAGAGACCCAGTACTTC,CASSLLTSGQETQYF
NA,17,TRBD1,TRBJ2-5,TRBV9,TGTGCCAGCAGCGTAGGGGGTAGGACAGGCTTTCAAGAGACCCAGTACTTC,CASSVGGRTGFQETQYF